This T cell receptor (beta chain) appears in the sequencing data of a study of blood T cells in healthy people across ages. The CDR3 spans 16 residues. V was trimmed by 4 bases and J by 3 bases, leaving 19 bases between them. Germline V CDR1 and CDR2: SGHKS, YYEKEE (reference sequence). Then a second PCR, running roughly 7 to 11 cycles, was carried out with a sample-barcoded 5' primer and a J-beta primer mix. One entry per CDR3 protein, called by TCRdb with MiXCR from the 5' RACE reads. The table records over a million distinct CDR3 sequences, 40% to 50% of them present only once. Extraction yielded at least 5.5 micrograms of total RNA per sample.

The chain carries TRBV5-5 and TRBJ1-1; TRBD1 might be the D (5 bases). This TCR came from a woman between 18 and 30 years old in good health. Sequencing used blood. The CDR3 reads CASSIGEGSRYTEAFF. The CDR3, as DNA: TGTGCCAGCAGCATTGGCGAGGGGAGTAGGTACACTGAAGCTTTCTTT.